This T cell receptor beta chain was found in a study of blood T cells in healthy people across ages. Between the trimmed V and J ends, which lost 5 bases and 3 bases, there was a span of 13 bases. The germline V gene has CDR1 SGHAT and CDR2 FQNNGV. The CDR3 is 14 residues long. Primed by a sample-barcoded 5' primer and a J-beta primer mix, a second PCR proceeded for 7 to 11 cycles. TCRdb re-derived calls from the 5' RACE reads in MiXCR, one entry per CDR3 protein. The sample yields about 1,500,000 distinct CDR3 sequences, 42% seen once. The genes are TRBV11-2 and TRBJ1-1, with a weak D call TRBD1 (5 bases). Source material: blood. This TCR came from a woman aged 18-29 years in good health. The CDR3 sequence: CASSPQTVYTEAFF. CDR3 sequence (DNA): TGTGCCAGCAGCCCGCAGACAGTCTACACTGAAGCTTTCTTT.